The table lists the clone carrying this T cell receptor (beta chain) with a few counts. Its antigen is not identified. This CDR3 spans 13 amino acids. V lost 2 bases and J lost 11, with 16 bases in between. CDR1 GTSNPN and CDR2 SVGIG come from the germline V gene (reference sequence). This entry is derived from a study of T cells in Graves' hyperthyroidism and ophthalmopathy. Each diagnosis was grounded in clinical symptoms, serum thyroxine and TRAb, thyroid ultrasound, and orbital computed tomography. Study-level points and caveats: Ophthalmopathy onset followed model prediction by a median roughly 6.5 months.

Amplification yielded TCR beta CDR3 regions, with RNA transcripts as the source. First-round RT-PCR targeting the TCR CDR3 was performed with the HTBI primer set. One entry per CDR3 protein results from TCRdb running MiXCR on the multiplex PCR reads. The profile shows 500,000 or so distinct CDR3 sequences, approximately 17% of them singletons. This receptor was identified in a woman aged 18-35 years with Graves' ophthalmopathy. Input material: blood. V usage is TRBV30 and J usage is TRBJ1-5, with D unclear. CDR3 coding DNA: TGTGCCTGGAGTCTGGACTCCCGTGGGGCCCAGCATTTT. It encodes CAWSLDSRGAQHF.